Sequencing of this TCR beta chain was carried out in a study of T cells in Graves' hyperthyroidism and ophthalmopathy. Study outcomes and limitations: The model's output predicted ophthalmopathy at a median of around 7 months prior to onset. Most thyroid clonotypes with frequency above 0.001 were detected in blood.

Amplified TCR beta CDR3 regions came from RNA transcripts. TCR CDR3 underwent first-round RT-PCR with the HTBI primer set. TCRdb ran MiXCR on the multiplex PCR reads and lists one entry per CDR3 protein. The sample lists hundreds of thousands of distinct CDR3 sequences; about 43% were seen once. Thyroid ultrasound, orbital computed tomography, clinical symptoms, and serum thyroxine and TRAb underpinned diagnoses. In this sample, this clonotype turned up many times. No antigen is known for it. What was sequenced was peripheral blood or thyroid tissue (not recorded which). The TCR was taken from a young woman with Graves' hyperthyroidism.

CDR3: CATSRDVTAGRGGYTF. The CDR3 DNA follows: TGTGCCACCAGCAGAGATGTCACGGCCGGACGTGGTGGCTACACCTTC. This sequence joins TRBV15 and TRBJ1-2, with D uncertain. V gave up 0 bases and J gave up 7 bases, with 18 bases separating them. CDR1 is LNHNV, CDR2 YYDKDF, per germline (reference sequence). The CDR3 is 16 residues long.